A single sample is the source of the 11 T cell receptor beta chains below, sequenced in a study of T cell responses to AZD1222 COVID-19 vaccine. Sequencing used immunoSEQ multiplex PCR; TCRdb keeps in-frame clones, though not all of them. The sample consists of 75,000 to 85,000 clones, approximately 90% of them appearing once. This specimen consisted of peripheral blood, obtained 28 days after the second AZD1222 dose. The origin of the receptors is an adult who received the AZD1222 COVID-19 vaccine.

This clone was seen a few times. This chain uses TRBV9 with TRBJ2-5, with no clear D. The V and J ends lost 1 base and 5 bases respectively, with 6 bases between them. Germline CDR1 and CDR2: SGDLS and YYNGEE. There are 12 residues in the CDR3. CDR3: CASSVTGETQYF. Written as DNA, the CDR3 is TGTGCCAGCAGCGTAACCGGGGAGACCCAGTACTTC.

CDR3 sequence: CASSLQVMGGSNSPLHF. The CDR3 nucleotides read TGTGCCAGCAGCTTACAAGTGATGGGGGGTAGTAATTCACCCCTCCACTTT. V is TRBV7-9 and J is TRBJ1-6; D possibly corresponds to TRBD1 (5 bases). The V end was cut by 2 bases, the J end by 6 bases, with 17 bases between. The germline CDR1 and CDR2 sequences are SEHNR and FQNEAQ (reference sequence). CDR3 length: 17 amino acids.

A single count supports this clone. This sequence joins TRBV3-1 (or the pseudogene TRBV3-2) and TRBJ1-5; no clear D. V lost 4 bases and J lost 4, with 8 bases in between. This CDR3 is 13 amino acids long. Germline V gene sequence: CDR1 LGHDT, CDR2 YNNKEL (reference sequence). Here the CDR3 DNA reads TGTGCCAGCAGCCTCAGCCGAAATCAGCCCCAGCATTTT. Translated: CASSLSRNQPQHF.

The rearrangement joins TRBV4-3 to TRBJ1-5, with 7 bases fitting TRBD1. Per the germline V gene, CDR1 is LGHNA and CDR2 is YSLEER. Trimming at V came to 3 bases and at J to 9 bases, leaving 5 bases not matched to a gene. This CDR3 is built from 13 residues. CDR3 DNA sequence: TGCGCCAGCAGCCAGAACAGGGGCGGGCCCCAGCATTTT. It encodes CASSQNRGGPQHF.

J is TRBJ1-1 and V is TRBV5-1, with 7 bases fitting TRBD1. CDR1 SGHRS and CDR2 YFSETQ come from the germline V gene. This CDR3 contains 18 residues. V shed 0 bases, J shed 1 base, and the junction held 12 bases outside the gene matches. For the CDR3, the DNA is TGCGCCAGCAGCTTGGGCTTTGGGTGGGACAGATCGAACACTGAAGCTTTCTTT. Translated, it gives CASSLGFGWDRSNTEAFF.

This clone occurred once. In DNA, the CDR3 is TGTGCCAGCAGTTTAGTGGGTAACTATGGCTACACCTTC. Its translation is CASSLVGNYGYTF. The V and J genes are TRBV12-3 or TRBV12-4 and TRBJ1-2, with unresolved D. Deletions cut 1 base from V and 1 base from J, with 4 bases between. The CDR3 runs to 13 residues.

This chain uses TRBV19 with TRBJ2-5; 8 nucleotides align to TRBD1. This CDR3 has 14 amino acids. The trim removed 2 bases at V and 3 bases at J, leaving 2 bases unmatched. Germline V CDR1 and CDR2: LNHDA, SQIVND (reference sequence). CDR3 sequence: CASSILDREETQYF. In DNA, the CDR3 is TGTGCCAGTAGTATATTGGACAGGGAAGAGACCCAGTACTTC. Filled out from reference TRBV19 and TRBJ2-5, the complete variable domain reads DGGITQSPKYLFRKEGQNVTLSCEQNLNHDAMYWYRQDPGQGLRLIYYSQIVNDFQKGDIAEGYSVSREKKESFPLTVTSAQKNPTAFYLCASSILDREETQYFGPGTRLLVL.

This clone has only a few counts. J is TRBJ1-3 and V is TRBV21-1. TRBV21-1 is tagged as a pseudogene. The length of the CDR3 is 18 residues. The CDR3 nucleotides are TGTGCCAGCATCACACCGGGGGGAGGGCCTCTCTCTGGAAACACCATATATTTT. Protein sequence: CASITPGGGPLSGNTIYF.

The V gene is TRBV29-1, the J gene TRBJ1-1, with unresolved D. The V gene lost 7 bases and the J gene lost 7 bases, with 16 bases spanning the gap. The length of the CDR3 is 12 residues. Germline CDR1 and CDR2: SQVTM and ANQGSEA. The CDR3 nucleotides read TGCAGCGCTGATCTCAGGTGGGATGAAGCTTTCTTT. Protein: CSADLRWDEAFF.

This chain joins TRBV9 and TRBJ1-2; D is unresolved. This CDR3 has 16 amino acids. Germline CDR1 is SGDLS and CDR2 is YYNGEE. V dropped 0 bases and J dropped 1 base, with 13 bases sitting between them. CDR3 DNA sequence: TGTGCCAGCAGCGTAGGCGGAACAACCTTTAACTATGGCTACACCTTC. This gives the protein CASSVGGTTFNYGYTF.

The chain links TRBV6-5 to TRBJ2-7; 10 nucleotides align to TRBD1. Trimming cost V 6 bases and J 7 bases; bases outside gene matches: 9. Germline CDR1 reads MNHEY; CDR2 reads SVGAGI. The CDR3 has 14 residues. CDR3 amino acids: CASRLGQGSWEQYF. The CDR3 DNA reads as TGTGCCAGCAGATTGGGACAGGGGTCTTGGGAGCAGTACTTC.